Shown below are 25 T cell receptor beta chains from a single sample sequenced in a study of blood T cells in healthy people across ages. A second PCR, run for 7 to 11 cycles, used a sample-barcoded 5' primer plus a J-beta primer mix. TCRdb re-analysed the 5' RACE reads in MiXCR, keeping a single row per CDR3 protein. The profile shows about a million distinct CDR3 sequences, 51% of them singletons. What was sequenced was blood. These receptors originate from a woman aged 60 to 75 in good health.

This clonotype was seen more than once but under ten times. The chain links TRBV3-1 to TRBJ2-2, with TRBD2 identical over 13 bases. V was pared by 0 bases and J by 4 bases, with 2 bases of the junction left unmatched. Germline loops: CDR1 LGHDT, CDR2 YNNKEL (reference sequence). The CDR3 covers 17 residues. CDR3 in DNA: TGTGCCAGCAGCCAAGATGGACTAGCGGGAGTCACCGGGGAGCTGTTTTTT. The encoded protein is CASSQDGLAGVTGELFF.

This chain connects TRBV10-3 to TRBJ2-5; 7 nucleotides line up with TRBD2. J gave up 7 bases and V 6 bases, and 17 bases lay outside the gene matches. The CDR3 has 16 amino acids. Germline V gene sequence: CDR1 ENHRY, CDR2 SYGVKD. The CDR3 reads CAISPVERDSSGTQYF. CDR3 in DNA: TGTGCCATCAGCCCCGTAGAGCGGGATTCTTCGGGGACCCAGTACTTC.

The chain recombines TRBV20-1 with TRBJ2-1; 7 bases are a match to TRBD2. The CDR3 runs to 15 residues. Germline values: CDR1 DFQATT, CDR2 SNEGSKA (reference sequence). The V gene end was trimmed by 6 bases and the J gene end by 4 bases; junction bases not matched to a gene: 12. For the CDR3, the DNA is TGCAGTGCCCCGAGGGGAGGGACCCCTTACAATGAGCAGTTCTTC. Its translation is CSAPRGGTPYNEQFF.

This clonotype was detected a few times. The V and J genes are TRBV29-1 and TRBJ2-1; TRBD1 agrees at 8 bases. V was clipped by 8 bases and J by 10 bases; unmatched bases: 16. This CDR3 is 14 amino acids long. In germline, CDR1 is SQVTM, CDR2 ANQGSEA. The CDR3 nucleotides read TGCAGCTTCCTGGCGATACCAGGGGGCTTGGAGCAGTTCTTC. Protein sequence: CSFLAIPGGLEQFF.

Here the CDR3 reads CASSSYNLGGSYEQYF. In DNA, the CDR3 is TGTGCCAGCAGTTCCTACAACCTGGGGGGCTCCTACGAGCAGTACTTC. The chain carries TRBV28 and TRBJ2-7, with D possibly matching TRBD2 (6 bases). The CDR3 is 16 amino acids. V was shortened by 4 bases and J by 0 bases, with 16 bases between the two germline ends. CDR1 MDHEN and CDR2 SYDVKM come from the germline V gene.

CDR3: CASSTAGGSLSYGYTF. CDR3 bases: TGTGCCAGCAGTACGGCCGGGGGCAGCCTAAGCTATGGCTACACCTTC. V is TRBV7-9 and J is TRBJ1-2; possible D gene TRBD1, 6 bases. The CDR3 is 16 residues long. Trimming removed 6 bases at V and 4 bases at J, with 21 bases between. CDR1 is SEHNR, CDR2 FQNEAQ, per germline (reference sequence).

CDR3 amino acids: CASSQDSTTTWELFF. In nucleotides, the CDR3 is TGCGCCAGCAGCCAAGATTCCACAACAACCTGGGAGCTGTTTTTT. The genes are TRBV4-1 and TRBJ2-2; unclear D gene. The CDR3 is 15 amino acids. CDR1 MGHRA and CDR2 YSYEKL come from the germline V gene. V lost 0 bases to trimming and J lost 9 bases, with 14 bases between them.

The chain recombines TRBV29-1 with TRBJ2-1, with D perhaps matching TRBD2 (6 bases). The germline V and J ends were trimmed by 3 bases and 2 bases, with 17 bases remaining between them. CDR1 and CDR2 (germline): SQVTM, ANQGSEA. The CDR3 contains 16 residues. This chain's CDR3 is CSVEGLRREAYNEQFF. CDR3 coding DNA: TGCAGCGTTGAGGGATTAAGGAGGGAGGCCTACAATGAGCAGTTCTTC.

This chain connects TRBV18 to TRBJ2-5, with 8 bases identical to TRBD1. Germline trimming cut 6 bases from V and 5 bases from J; bases unmatched to any gene: 11. CDR3 length: 15 residues. Germline loops: CDR1 KGHSH, CDR2 LQKENI. This CDR3 reads CASSPGQGLRETQYF. The CDR3 DNA is TGTGCCAGCTCGCCAGGACAGGGATTGAGGGAGACCCAGTACTTC.

This clonotype has more than one count but fewer than ten. The V and J genes are TRBV5-1 and TRBJ2-6; no firm D call. CDR1 SGHRS and CDR2 YFSETQ come from the germline V gene. V was clipped by 7 bases and J by 0 bases, with 11 bases between them. This CDR3 is built from 15 residues. In DNA form, the CDR3 reads TGCGCCAGCTTTAGGTCTCCCTCTGGGGCCAACGTCCTGACTTTC. Translating it yields CASFRSPSGANVLTF.

This chain uses TRBV7-2 with TRBJ2-5, with D uncertain. The CDR3 runs 13 residues. Looked up from germline, CDR1 is SGHTA and CDR2 is FQGNSA. Trimming took off 2 bases at V and 4 bases at J, with 8 bases between the two ends. The CDR3: CASSLTFGETQYF. CDR3 bases: TGTGCCAGCAGCTTAACTTTCGGAGAGACCCAGTACTTC.

In its sample, this clonotype was seen once. J is TRBJ2-7 and V is TRBV20-1, with TRBD1 matching over 9 bases. Germline lookup yields CDR1 DFQATT and CDR2 SNEGSKA (reference sequence). The CDR3 runs 17 residues. V gave up 5 bases and J gave up 2 bases; unmatched junction bases: 16. The CDR3 region is CSADFPGADRGAYEQYF. In nucleotides, the CDR3 is TGCAGTGCTGATTTTCCGGGGGCCGACAGGGGGGCCTACGAGCAGTACTTC.

This clonotype was recorded a few times. V is TRBV20-1 and J is TRBJ2-3, with a tentative D call TRBD1 (6 bases). Germline assignment: CDR1 DFQATT and CDR2 SNEGSKA (reference sequence). V was clipped by 5 bases and J by 2 bases, with 14 bases between them. The CDR3 runs to 14 residues. CDR3 loop: CSAPGHHFTDTQYF. The CDR3 nucleotides are TGCAGTGCTCCGGGACACCACTTCACAGATACGCAGTATTTT.

This clonotype was recorded only once. The gene calls are TRBV4-1 and TRBJ2-3, with 7 bases lining up with TRBD2. Germline CDR1 and CDR2: MGHRA and YSYEKL. The CDR3 runs 17 residues. J lost 0 bases, V lost 1 base, and 7 bases had no gene match. The CDR3 loop is CASSQVDYSGSTDTQYF. In DNA form, the CDR3 reads TGCGCCAGCAGCCAAGTCGACTATAGCGGGAGCACAGATACGCAGTATTTT.

The chain uses TRBV6-5 and TRBJ2-3; D ambiguous. The CDR3 loop spans 12 amino acids. With 5 bases removed from V and 3 bases from J, the gap between germline ends came to 6 bases. Germline lookup yields CDR1 MNHEY and CDR2 SVGAGI. The CDR3 nucleotides read TGTGCCAGCAGTGGAATGACAGATACGCAGTATTTT. It yields the protein CASSGMTDTQYF.

The chain links TRBV9 to TRBJ2-7; TRBD2 matches at 9 bases. Germline CDR1 and CDR2: SGDLS and YYNGEE. CDR3 size: 15 residues. V gave up 3 bases and J gave up 7 bases; unmatched junction bases: 11. The CDR3: CASSGGGLARDEQYF. The CDR3 nucleotides read TGTGCCAGCAGCGGAGGGGGACTAGCCAGGGATGAGCAGTACTTC.

This clonotype has more than one count but fewer than ten. The V and J genes are TRBV10-3 and TRBJ2-7, with 7 positions matching TRBD1. Germline-derived CDR1 and CDR2 are ENHRY and SYGVKD. This CDR3 has 15 amino acids. After removal of 6 bases from V and 3 bases from J, the junction contained 11 bases not matched to a gene. CDR3 sequence: CAIRGDRDRLYEQYF. The CDR3 bases are TGTGCCATCAGGGGGGACCGGGACAGACTCTACGAGCAGTACTTC.

The rearrangement links TRBV3-1 to TRBJ2-7; TRBD2 might be the D (5 bases). The germline V and J ends were trimmed by 6 bases and 2 bases, with 17 bases remaining between them. The CDR3 is 15 amino acids. Germline lookup yields CDR1 LGHDT and CDR2 YNNKEL (reference sequence). DNA of the CDR3: TGTGCCAGCAGTCTTGATGGAGGTGTTACCTACGAGCAGTACTTC. It translates to CASSLDGGVTYEQYF.

This clonotype was seen more than once but under ten times. The chain is built from TRBV28 and TRBJ2-3, with TRBD2 identical over 7 bases. Per germline, CDR1 MDHEN and CDR2 SYDVKM. The CDR3 extends over 14 amino acids. Trimming at V came to 7 bases and at J to 4 bases, leaving 8 bases not matched to a gene. Here the CDR3 reads CASIPAGDADTQYF. The DNA of the CDR3 is TGTGCCAGCATCCCGGCGGGAGACGCAGATACGCAGTATTTT.

V usage is TRBV6-1 and J usage is TRBJ2-4; perhaps TRBD1 as D (6 bases). The J call is in doubt because the DNA end fits TRBJ2-7 better. This CDR3 region has 13 residues. CDR1 and CDR2 (germline): MNHNS, SASEGT. The CDR3: CASSHGTHNEQYF. CDR3 bases: TGTGCCAGCAGCCACGGGACACACAACGAGCAGTACTTC.

This clonotype was observed a few times. The chain couples TRBV27 to TRBJ2-3; the D is unclear. The CDR3 runs to 16 residues. V lost 5 bases and J 5 bases, leaving 20 bases between the germline ends. Germline CDR1 and CDR2: MNHEY and SMNVEV (reference sequence). The CDR3 is CASSPITGSLIDTQYF. The DNA of the CDR3 is TGTGCCAGCAGTCCTATCACGGGCTCTTTGATAGATACGCAGTATTTT.

This chain links TRBV5-1 with TRBJ2-3, with D perhaps TRBD1 (6 bases). Germline V gene lookup returns CDR1 SGHRS and CDR2 YFSETQ. The ends were cut back, 4 bases at V and 0 bases at J, with 24 bases in the middle. This CDR3 comprises 19 residues. This CDR3 is CASSTGQFFTFSSTDTQYF. The CDR3 bases are TGCGCCAGCAGCACCGGACAGTTCTTTACTTTCTCTAGCACAGATACGCAGTATTTT.

The count of this clonotype is one. This clone may be a read error of a much larger clone one base away. The chain links TRBV12-3 or TRBV12-4 to TRBJ2-7; D is tentatively TRBD1 or TRBD2 (6 bases each). CDR3 size: 15 residues. The V and J ends lost 6 bases and 0 bases respectively, with 15 bases between them. The CDR3 spells CASSLRGGNSYEQYF. The CDR3 bases are TGTGCCAGCAGCCTCAGGGGAGGTAACTCCTACGAGCAGTACTTC.

V is TRBV10-3 and J is TRBJ2-1; D may be TRBD1 (6 bases). With 8 bases removed from V and 5 bases from J, the gap between germline ends came to 10 bases. The V gene's germline CDR1 is ENHRY and CDR2 SYGVKD. CDR3 length equals 12 residues. CDR3 sequence: CAIGRQDNEQFF. Here the CDR3 DNA reads TGTGCCATCGGGAGACAGGACAATGAGCAGTTCTTC.

The V gene is TRBV20-1, the J gene TRBJ2-5; 7 bases are a match to TRBD2. V lost 6 bases, J lost 5 bases, and 18 bases stayed unmatched. CDR1 is DFQATT, CDR2 SNEGSKA, per germline (reference sequence). CDR3 size: 16 residues. CDR3 bases: TGCAGTGCCCGCCCGGTAGCGGGCCATCGTAGGGAGACCCAGTACTTC. It is translated as CSARPVAGHRRETQYF.